These 21 T cell receptor beta chains were all obtained from the same sample, sequenced in a study of CD8 T cells in Susac syndrome. The RNA input was 0.5 to 1 ug, and it was reverse transcribed with random hexamers. TCRdb ran MiXCR on the immunoSEQ multiplex PCR reads and lists one entry per CDR3 protein. Of around 69,000 distinct CDR3 sequences listed, 96% are singletons. The sample comprised CD4+ T cells from PBMCs. The receptors come from a human donor with multiple sclerosis.

This chain uses TRBV12-3 or TRBV12-4 with TRBJ1-2; TRBD1 agrees at 9 bases. This CDR3 has 16 residues. V lost 7 bases and J lost 6; bases outside the gene matches: 15. The CDR3 sequence: CASTRRTGAQSDGYTF. CDR3 nucleotide sequence: TGTGCCAGCACCAGGAGGACAGGGGCGCAGTCGGATGGCTACACCTTC.

The genes are TRBV29-1 and TRBJ2-7; weak D call: TRBD1 (6 bases). Trimming took 1 base from V and 0 from J, leaving 10 bases between them. The V gene's germline CDR1 is SQVTM and CDR2 ANQGSEA. The CDR3 is 14 residues long. DNA for the CDR3: TGCAGCGTTGAAGGGGGCAGGGGCTCCTACGAGCAGTACTTC. Its translation is CSVEGGRGSYEQYF.

V usage is TRBV7-2 and J usage is TRBJ2-2; no clear D gene. Germline V lookup: CDR1 SGHTA, CDR2 FQGNSA. The germline V and J ends were trimmed by 1 base and 0 bases, with 15 bases remaining between them. CDR3 length: 18 amino acids. The CDR3 DNA is TGTGCCAGCAGCTTAGATCTATGGGCAGTGCCGAACACCGGGGAGCTGTTTTTT. Its translation is CASSLDLWAVPNTGELFF.

Here the CDR3 DNA reads TGTGCCAGCACCAGGATGAACACTGAAGCTTTCTTT. Its translation is CASTRMNTEAFF. The chain recombines TRBV14 with TRBJ1-1, with unresolved D. Germline CDR1 and CDR2: SGHDN and FVKESK. CDR3 length: 12 amino acids. V lost 7 bases to trimming and J lost 0 bases, with 6 bases between them.

The V and J genes are TRBV29-1 and TRBJ1-5; a possible D gene is TRBD1 (5 bases). The CDR3 is made up of 18 amino acids. CDR1 SQVTM and CDR2 ANQGSEA come from the germline V gene. V was trimmed by 0 bases and J by 5 bases, leaving 23 bases between them. The CDR3 nucleotides are TGCAGCGTTGAAGACCCCCGGCTTGACAGAGAATTGCATCAGCCCCAGCATTTT. It is translated as CSVEDPRLDRELHQPQHF.

The chain has TRBV12-3 or TRBV12-4 and TRBJ2-4; 9 bases line up with TRBD1. Trimming at V came to 6 bases and at J to 0 bases, leaving 6 bases not matched to a gene. The CDR3 consists of 16 residues. The CDR3 here is CASSGTGNLAKNIQYF. In DNA, the CDR3 is TGTGCCAGCAGCGGGACAGGGAACCTAGCCAAAAACATTCAGTACTTC.

The chain employs TRBV28 and TRBJ1-5; D remains ambiguous. Germline V lookup: CDR1 MDHEN, CDR2 SYDVKM. The CDR3 consists of 15 residues. Trimming cost V 7 bases and J 3 bases, with 16 bases left between them. This CDR3 reads CASTTGRRNNQPQHF. CDR3 nucleotide sequence: TGTGCCAGCACCACTGGGCGCAGAAACAATCAGCCCCAGCATTTT. The entire variable domain, with the rest obtained from reference TRBV28 and TRBJ1-5, is as follows: DVKVTQSSRYLVKRTGEKVFLECVQDMDHENMFWYRQDPGLGLRLIYFSYDVKMKEKGDIPEGYSVSREKKERFSLILESASTNQTSMYLCASTTGRRNNQPQHFGDGTRLSIL.

The gene calls are TRBV10-3 and TRBJ2-3; D might be TRBD2 (5 bases). Germline V gene data show CDR1 as ENHRY and CDR2 as SYGVKD. Between the trimmed V and J ends, which lost 4 bases and 2 bases, there was a span of 10 bases. CDR3 length: 14 residues. The CDR3 here is CAISGTGNTDTQYF. The CDR3 region has the DNA TGTGCCATCAGTGGGACTGGAAACACAGATACGCAGTATTTT.

This sequence joins TRBV7-9 and TRBJ2-5, with a weak D call TRBD2 (6 bases). Germline V gives CDR1 SEHNR, CDR2 FQNEAQ (reference sequence). The CDR3 is 14 residues long. V lost 5 bases and J lost 1, with 11 bases in between. CDR3 sequence reads: CASSPLGGQETQYF. CDR3 coding DNA: TGTGCCAGCAGCCCCCTGGGAGGCCAAGAGACCCAGTACTTC.

The chain links TRBV20-1 to TRBJ1-1; D possibly corresponds to TRBD1 (5 bases). The CDR3 has 13 amino acids. Germline V gene lookup returns CDR1 DFQATT and CDR2 SNEGSKA (reference sequence). The V gene lost 0 bases and the J gene lost 5 bases, with 10 bases spanning the gap. CDR3 in amino acids: CSAREGGETEAFF. DNA for the CDR3: TGCAGTGCTAGAGAGGGGGGGGAGACTGAAGCTTTCTTT.

V and J are TRBV7-2 and TRBJ2-1, with 14 bases aligning to TRBD2. The CDR3 runs to 15 residues. V dropped 5 bases and J dropped 8; count of bases not matched to a gene: 5. In germline, CDR1 is SGHTA, CDR2 FQGNSA. This CDR3 is CASSRRTSGGYEQFF. CDR3 in DNA: TGTGCCAGCAGCCGCCGGACTAGCGGGGGGTATGAGCAGTTCTTC.

This chain joins TRBV12-3 or TRBV12-4 and TRBJ2-5, with D unresolved. Trimming shortened V by 2 bases and J by 3 bases, and 10 bases separated the two germline ends. This CDR3 has 14 residues. The CDR3 bases are TGTGCCAGCAGTTTAAGAGACATAGAAGAGACCCAGTACTTC. Translation gives CASSLRDIEETQYF.

V and J are TRBV5-1 and TRBJ1-2; D perhaps matches TRBD1 (5 bases). The V and J ends lost 0 bases and 4 bases respectively, with 13 bases between them. CDR1 and CDR2 from the germline V gene are SGHRS and YFSETQ. This CDR3 has 15 residues. The CDR3 loop reads CASSLGPGKGYGYTF. CDR3 sequence (DNA): TGCGCCAGCAGCTTGGGTCCAGGGAAGGGCTATGGCTACACCTTC.

The CDR3 bases are TGTGCCAGCAGTTTAGGCCAAAAAGACTCACCCCTCCACTTT. Its protein is CASSLGQKDSPLHF. The chain employs TRBV12-3 or TRBV12-4 and TRBJ1-6; D not resolved. The CDR3 covers 14 residues. The V and J ends lost 1 base and 10 bases respectively, with 11 bases between them.

The chain combines TRBV3-1 with TRBJ1-2; the match to TRBD1 covers 8 bases. J gave up 4 bases and V 8 bases, and 9 bases lay outside the gene matches. CDR1 is LGHDT, CDR2 YNNKEL, per germline (reference sequence). The CDR3 consists of 14 residues. CDR3 coding DNA: TGTGCCAGCCGCTTGGGACAGGTCCCCTATGGCTACACCTTC. This translates into CASRLGQVPYGYTF.

The rearrangement links TRBV5-1 to TRBJ1-2, with a weak D call TRBD1 (5 bases). CDR3 length equals 13 residues. In germline, CDR1 is SGHRS, CDR2 YFSETQ. V was clipped by 4 bases and J by 7 bases, with 14 bases between them. CDR3 in amino acids: CASSDREVGGYTF. CDR3 DNA sequence: TGCGCCAGCAGCGACAGAGAAGTGGGTGGCTACACCTTC.

The CDR3 loop is CASSLGTGVRDGEAFF. The CDR3 bases are TGTGCCAGCAGCTTAGGGACAGGGGTACGAGACGGTGAAGCTTTCTTT. V and J are TRBV7-2 and TRBJ1-1; 9 nucleotides line up with TRBD1. The CDR3 length is 16 residues. V lost 1 base to trimming and J lost 7 bases; unmatched junction nucleotides: 10. The V gene's germline CDR1 is SGHTA and CDR2 FQGNSA.

The rearrangement uses TRBV2 and TRBJ2-5; D unresolved. Germline V gives CDR1 SNHLY, CDR2 FYNNEI. The CDR3 sequence is 12 residues long. The ends were cut back, 6 bases at V and 1 base at J, with 6 bases in the middle. DNA for the CDR3: TGTGCCAGCAGGGATCTCCAAGAGACCCAGTACTTC. Translated, it gives CASRDLQETQYF.

This clonotype has just one count. The V gene is TRBV5-1, the J gene TRBJ2-3; D is unresolved. Germline CDR1 reads SGHRS; CDR2 reads YFSETQ. CDR3 length: 15 amino acids. V shed 1 base and J shed 0 bases, with 9 bases lying between them. The CDR3 DNA is TGCGCCAGCAGCTTGACGACTGTCAGCACAGATACGCAGTATTTT. It yields the protein CASSLTTVSTDTQYF.

CDR3 sequence: CSAMTTGPGELFF. CDR3 sequence (DNA): TGCAGCGCTATGACAACGGGGCCCGGGGAGCTGTTTTTT. The V and J genes are TRBV29-1 and TRBJ2-2; D may correspond to TRBD1 or TRBD2 (5 bases each). The CDR3 covers 13 residues. Germline V gives CDR1 SQVTM, CDR2 ANQGSEA. The V end was cut by 7 bases, the J end by 6 bases, with 15 bases between.

This sequence joins TRBV12-3 or TRBV12-4 and TRBJ2-1, with TRBD2 as a possible D gene (5 bases). The CDR3 is 14 residues long. V gave up 4 bases and J gave up 0 bases, with 7 bases separating them. CDR3 region: CASSSSISYNEQFF. As DNA, the CDR3 is TGTGCCAGCAGTTCTAGCATCTCCTACAATGAGCAGTTCTTC.